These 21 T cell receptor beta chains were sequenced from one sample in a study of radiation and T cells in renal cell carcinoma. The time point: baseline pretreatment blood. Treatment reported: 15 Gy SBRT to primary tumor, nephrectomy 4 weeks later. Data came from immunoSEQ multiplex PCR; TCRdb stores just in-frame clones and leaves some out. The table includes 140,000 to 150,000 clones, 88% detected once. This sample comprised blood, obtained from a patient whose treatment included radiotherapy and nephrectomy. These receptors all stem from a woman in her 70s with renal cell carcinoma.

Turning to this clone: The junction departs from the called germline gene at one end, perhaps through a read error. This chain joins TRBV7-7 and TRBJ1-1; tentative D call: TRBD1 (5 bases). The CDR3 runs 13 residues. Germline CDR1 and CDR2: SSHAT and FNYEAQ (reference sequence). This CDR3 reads CASSLDRNTEAFF. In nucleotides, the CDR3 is TGTGCTAGCAGCCTAGACAGGAACACTGAAGCTTTCTTT.

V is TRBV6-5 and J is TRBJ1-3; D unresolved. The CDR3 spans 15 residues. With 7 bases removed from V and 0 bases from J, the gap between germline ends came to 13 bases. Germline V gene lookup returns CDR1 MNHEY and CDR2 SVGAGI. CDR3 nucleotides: TGTGCCAGCACCCCCGCGATGAGCTCTGGAAACACCATATATTTT. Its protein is CASTPAMSSGNTIYF.

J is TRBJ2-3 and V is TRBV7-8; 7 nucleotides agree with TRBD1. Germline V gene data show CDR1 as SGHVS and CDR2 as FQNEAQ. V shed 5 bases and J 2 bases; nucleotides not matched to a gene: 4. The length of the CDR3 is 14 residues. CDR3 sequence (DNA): TGTGCCAGCAGCAAAGGGACAGCCACAGATACGCAGTATTTT. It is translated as CASSKGTATDTQYF. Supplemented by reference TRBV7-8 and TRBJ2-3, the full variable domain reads GAGVSQSPRYKVAKRGQDVALRCDPISGHVSLFWYQQALGQGPEFLTYFQNEAQLDKSGLPSDRFFAERPEGSVSTLKIQRTQQEDSAVYLCASSKGTATDTQYFGPGTRLTVL.

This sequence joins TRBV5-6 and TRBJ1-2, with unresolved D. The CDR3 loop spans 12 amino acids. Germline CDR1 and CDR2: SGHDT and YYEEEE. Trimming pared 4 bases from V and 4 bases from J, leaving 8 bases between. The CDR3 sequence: CASSRDAYGYTF. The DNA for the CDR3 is TGTGCCAGCAGCCGAGACGCCTATGGCTACACCTTC.

The CDR3 protein is CASSPPRGSEAFF. DNA of the CDR3: TGTGCCAGCAGCCCTCCAAGGGGGTCTGAAGCTTTCTTT. The gene calls are TRBV5-5 and TRBJ1-1; a possible D gene is TRBD1 (6 bases). The V end was cut by 4 bases, the J end by 6 bases, with 13 bases between. The CDR3 runs 13 residues. Germline CDR1 reads SGHKS; CDR2 reads YYEKEE (reference sequence).

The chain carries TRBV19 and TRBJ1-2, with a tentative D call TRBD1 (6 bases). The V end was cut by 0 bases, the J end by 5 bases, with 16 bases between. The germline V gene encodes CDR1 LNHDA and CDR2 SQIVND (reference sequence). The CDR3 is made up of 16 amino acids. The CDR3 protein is CASSIDQQGGSYGYTF. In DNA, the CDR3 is TGTGCCAGTAGTATAGATCAACAGGGAGGATCGTATGGCTACACCTTC. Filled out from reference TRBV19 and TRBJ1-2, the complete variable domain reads DGGITQSPKYLFRKEGQNVTLSCEQNLNHDAMYWYRQDPGQGLRLIYYSQIVNDFQKGDIAEGYSVSREKKESFPLTVTSAQKNPTAFYLCASSIDQQGGSYGYTFGSGTRLTVV.

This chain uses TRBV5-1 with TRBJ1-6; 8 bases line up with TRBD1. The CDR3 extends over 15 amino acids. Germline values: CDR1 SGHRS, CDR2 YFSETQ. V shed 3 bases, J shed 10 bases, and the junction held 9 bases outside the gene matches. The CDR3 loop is CASSSPTGVGSPLHF. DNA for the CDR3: TGCGCCAGCAGCTCGCCGACAGGGGTAGGGTCACCCCTCCACTTT.

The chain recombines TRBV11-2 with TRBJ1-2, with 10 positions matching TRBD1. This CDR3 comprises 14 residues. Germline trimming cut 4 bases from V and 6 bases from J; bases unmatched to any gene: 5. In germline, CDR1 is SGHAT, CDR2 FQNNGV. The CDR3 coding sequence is TGTGCCAGCAGCTCGGACAGGGGGGTGGATGGCTACACCTTC. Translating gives CASSSDRGVDGYTF. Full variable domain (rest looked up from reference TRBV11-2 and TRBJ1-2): EAGVAQSPRYKIIEKRQSVAFWCNPISGHATLYWYQQILGQGPKLLIQFQNNGVVDDSQLPKDRFSAERLKGVDSTLKIQPAKLEDSAVYLCASSSDRGVDGYTFGSGTRLTVV.

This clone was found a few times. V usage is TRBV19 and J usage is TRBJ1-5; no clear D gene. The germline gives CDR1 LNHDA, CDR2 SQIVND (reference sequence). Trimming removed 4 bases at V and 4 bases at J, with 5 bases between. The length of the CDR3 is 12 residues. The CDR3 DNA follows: TGTGCCAGTAGTAACGGAAATCAGCCCCAGCATTTT. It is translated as CASSNGNQPQHF.

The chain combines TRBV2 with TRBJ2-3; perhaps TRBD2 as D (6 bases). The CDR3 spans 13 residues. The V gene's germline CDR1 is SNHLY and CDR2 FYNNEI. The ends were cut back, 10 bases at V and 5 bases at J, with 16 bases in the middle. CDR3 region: CATVGTDQDTQYF. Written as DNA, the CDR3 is TGTGCCACCGTCGGGACTGACCAAGATACGCAGTATTTT.

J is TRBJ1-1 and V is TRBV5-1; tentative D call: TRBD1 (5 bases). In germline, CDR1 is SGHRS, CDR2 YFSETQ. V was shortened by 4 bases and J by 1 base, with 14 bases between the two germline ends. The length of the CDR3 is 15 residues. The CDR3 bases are TGCGCCAGCAGCAGCGCTGGGGGTCGGAACACTGAAGCTTTCTTT. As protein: CASSSAGGRNTEAFF.

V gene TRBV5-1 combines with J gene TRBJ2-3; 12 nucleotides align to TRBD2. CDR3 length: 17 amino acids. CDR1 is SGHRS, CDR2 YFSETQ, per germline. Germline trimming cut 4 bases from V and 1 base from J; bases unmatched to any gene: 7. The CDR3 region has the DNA TGCGCCAGCAGCGCCGTATGGACTAGCGGGGGCACAGATACGCAGTATTTT. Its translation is CASSAVWTSGGTDTQYF.

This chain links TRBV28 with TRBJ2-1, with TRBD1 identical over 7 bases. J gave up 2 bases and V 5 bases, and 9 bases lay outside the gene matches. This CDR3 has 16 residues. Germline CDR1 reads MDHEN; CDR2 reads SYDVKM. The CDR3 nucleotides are TGTGCCAGCAGTCTCCGACAAGGGGGCACCTACAATGAGCAGTTCTTC. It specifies CASSLRQGGTYNEQFF. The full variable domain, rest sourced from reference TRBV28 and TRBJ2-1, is DVKVTQSSRYLVKRTGEKVFLECVQDMDHENMFWYRQDPGLGLRLIYFSYDVKMKEKGDIPEGYSVSREKKERFSLILESASTNQTSMYLCASSLRQGGTYNEQFFGPGTRLTVL.

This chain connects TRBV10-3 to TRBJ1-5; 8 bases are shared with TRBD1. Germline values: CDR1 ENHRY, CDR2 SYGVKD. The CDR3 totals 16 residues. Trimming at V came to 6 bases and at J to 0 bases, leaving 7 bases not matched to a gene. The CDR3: CAIRGGQEFSNQPQHF. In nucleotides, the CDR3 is TGTGCCATCAGGGGGGGACAGGAATTTAGCAATCAGCCCCAGCATTTT.

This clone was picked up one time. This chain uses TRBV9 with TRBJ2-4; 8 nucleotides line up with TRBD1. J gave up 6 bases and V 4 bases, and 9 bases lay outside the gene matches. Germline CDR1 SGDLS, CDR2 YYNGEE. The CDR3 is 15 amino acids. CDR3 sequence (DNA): TGTGCCAGCAGCCCCCGACAGGGGTCGGGAAACATTCAGTACTTC. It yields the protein CASSPRQGSGNIQYF.

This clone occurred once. DNA of the CDR3: TGTGCCAGCAGCTTCAGTGAGACAGCTAACAATCAGCCCCAGCATTTT. Amino acids: CASSFSETANNQPQHF. The gene calls are TRBV5-4 and TRBJ1-5; possibly TRBD1 for D (5 bases). Deletions cut 2 bases from V and 3 bases from J, with 15 bases between. This CDR3 contains 16 residues. Germline V gene lookup returns CDR1 SGHNT and CDR2 YYREEE (reference sequence).

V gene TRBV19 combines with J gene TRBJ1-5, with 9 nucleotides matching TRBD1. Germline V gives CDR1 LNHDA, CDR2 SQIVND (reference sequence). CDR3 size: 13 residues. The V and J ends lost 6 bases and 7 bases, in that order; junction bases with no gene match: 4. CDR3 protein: CASRGTGKQPQHF. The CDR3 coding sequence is TGTGCCAGTAGGGGGACAGGGAAACAGCCCCAGCATTTT.

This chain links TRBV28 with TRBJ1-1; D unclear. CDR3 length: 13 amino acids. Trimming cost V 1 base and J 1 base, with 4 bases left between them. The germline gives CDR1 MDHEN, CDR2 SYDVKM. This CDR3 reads CASSLLKNTEAFF. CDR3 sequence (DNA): TGTGCCAGCAGTTTATTGAAGAACACTGAAGCTTTCTTT.

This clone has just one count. The CDR3 DNA reads as TGTGCCATCAGTGATACAGGTTATGGCTACACCTTC. Translated: CAISDTGYGYTF. The chain combines TRBV10-3 with TRBJ1-2, with D possibly matching TRBD1 (5 bases). The length of the CDR3 is 12 residues. The germline V gene has CDR1 ENHRY and CDR2 SYGVKD. V lost 3 bases and J 5 bases, leaving 7 bases between the germline ends.

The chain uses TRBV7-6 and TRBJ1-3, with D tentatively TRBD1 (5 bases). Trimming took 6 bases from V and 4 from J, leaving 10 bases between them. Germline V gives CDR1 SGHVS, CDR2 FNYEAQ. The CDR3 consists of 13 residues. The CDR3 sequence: CASSLRDGNTIYF. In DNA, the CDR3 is TGTGCCAGCAGTCTAAGGGACGGAAACACCATATATTTT.

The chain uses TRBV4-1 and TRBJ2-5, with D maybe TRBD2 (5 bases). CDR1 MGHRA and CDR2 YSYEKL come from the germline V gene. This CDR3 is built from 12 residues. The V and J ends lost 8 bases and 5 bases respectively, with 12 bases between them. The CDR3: CASASRGETQYF. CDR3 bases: TGCGCCAGCGCCTCGCGAGGGGAGACCCAGTACTTC.